The clone carrying this T cell receptor (beta chain) was seen only a few times. Only in-frame clones appear in the TCRdb table, and some are missing; sequencing was by immunoSEQ multiplex PCR. The sample lists fewer than 450,000 clones; 75% to 90% were seen once. The data belong to a study of blood T cell repertoires in COVID-19. Study overall: T cells, B-cell-depleted T cells, or PBMCs provided the cDNA or gDNA that served as material.

This CDR3 comprises 14 residues. The germline V and J ends were trimmed by 5 bases and 4 bases, with 14 bases remaining between them. The V gene's germline CDR1 is SGHTA and CDR2 FQGNSA. The sequencing sample was made of peripheral blood. The TCR originated in a woman aged 50 to 60 with COVID-19, enrolled during active disease. This sequence joins TRBV7-2 and TRBJ1-1; D is possibly TRBD1 (5 bases). CDR3 sequence: CASSPGRGSTEAFF. The CDR3 DNA reads TGTGCCAGCAGCCCGGGACGGGGGAGCACTGAAGCTTTCTTT.